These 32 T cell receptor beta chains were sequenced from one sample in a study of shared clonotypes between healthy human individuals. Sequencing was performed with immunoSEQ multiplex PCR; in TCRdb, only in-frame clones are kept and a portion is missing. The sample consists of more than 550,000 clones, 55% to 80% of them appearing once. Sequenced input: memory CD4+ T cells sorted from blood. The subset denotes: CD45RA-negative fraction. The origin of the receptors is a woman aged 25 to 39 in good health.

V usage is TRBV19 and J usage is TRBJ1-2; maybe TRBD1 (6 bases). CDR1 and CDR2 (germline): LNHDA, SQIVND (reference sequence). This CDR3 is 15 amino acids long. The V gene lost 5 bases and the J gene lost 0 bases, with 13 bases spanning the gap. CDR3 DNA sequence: TGTGCCAGTAGTCCCGAGGAGGGGGCTAACTATGGCTACACCTTC. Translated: CASSPEEGANYGYTF.

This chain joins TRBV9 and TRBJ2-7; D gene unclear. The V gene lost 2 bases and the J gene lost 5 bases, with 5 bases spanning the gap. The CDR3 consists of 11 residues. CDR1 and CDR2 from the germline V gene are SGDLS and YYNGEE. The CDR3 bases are TGTGCCAGCAGCGTCAACGACGAGCAGTACTTC. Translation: CASSVNDEQYF.

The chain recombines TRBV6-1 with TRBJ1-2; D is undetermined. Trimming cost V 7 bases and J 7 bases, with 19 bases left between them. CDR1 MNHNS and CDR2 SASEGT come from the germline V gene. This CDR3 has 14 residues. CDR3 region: CASINGELYGGYTF. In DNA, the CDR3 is TGTGCCAGCATCAACGGGGAACTGTACGGTGGCTACACCTTC.

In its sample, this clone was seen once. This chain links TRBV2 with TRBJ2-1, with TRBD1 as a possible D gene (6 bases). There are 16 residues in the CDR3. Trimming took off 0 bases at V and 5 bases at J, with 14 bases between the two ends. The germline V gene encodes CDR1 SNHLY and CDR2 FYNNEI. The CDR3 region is CASSEARPGANNEQFF. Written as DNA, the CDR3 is TGTGCCAGCAGTGAAGCAAGGCCAGGGGCAAACAATGAGCAGTTCTTC.

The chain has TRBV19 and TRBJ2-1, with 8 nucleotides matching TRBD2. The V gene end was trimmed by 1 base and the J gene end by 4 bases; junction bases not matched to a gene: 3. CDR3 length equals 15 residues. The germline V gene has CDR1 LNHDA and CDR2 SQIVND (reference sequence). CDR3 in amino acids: CASSIAGGGYNEQFF. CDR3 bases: TGTGCCAGTAGTATAGCGGGAGGGGGGTACAATGAGCAGTTCTTC. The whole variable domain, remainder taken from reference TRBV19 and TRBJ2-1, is DGGITQSPKYLFRKEGQNVTLSCEQNLNHDAMYWYRQDPGQGLRLIYYSQIVNDFQKGDIAEGYSVSREKKESFPLTVTSAQKNPTAFYLCASSIAGGGYNEQFFGPGTRLTVL.

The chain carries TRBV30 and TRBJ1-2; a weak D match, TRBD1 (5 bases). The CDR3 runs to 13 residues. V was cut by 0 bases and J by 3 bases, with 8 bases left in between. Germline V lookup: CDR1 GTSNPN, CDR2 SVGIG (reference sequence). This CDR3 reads CAWSVQADYGYTF. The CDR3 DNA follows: TGTGCCTGGAGTGTACAGGCAGACTATGGCTACACCTTC.

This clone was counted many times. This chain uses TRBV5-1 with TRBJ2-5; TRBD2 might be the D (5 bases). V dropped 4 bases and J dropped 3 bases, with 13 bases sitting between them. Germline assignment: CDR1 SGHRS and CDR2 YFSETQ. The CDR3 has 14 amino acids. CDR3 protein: CASSIGLEKETQYF. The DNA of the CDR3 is TGCGCCAGCAGCATCGGACTGGAAAAAGAGACCCAGTACTTC.

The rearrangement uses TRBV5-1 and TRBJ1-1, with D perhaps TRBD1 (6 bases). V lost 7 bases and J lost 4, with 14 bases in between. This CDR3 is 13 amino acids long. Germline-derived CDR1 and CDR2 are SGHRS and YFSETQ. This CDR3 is CASSQGLGTEAFF. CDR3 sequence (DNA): TGCGCCAGCTCACAGGGTCTGGGCACTGAAGCTTTCTTT.

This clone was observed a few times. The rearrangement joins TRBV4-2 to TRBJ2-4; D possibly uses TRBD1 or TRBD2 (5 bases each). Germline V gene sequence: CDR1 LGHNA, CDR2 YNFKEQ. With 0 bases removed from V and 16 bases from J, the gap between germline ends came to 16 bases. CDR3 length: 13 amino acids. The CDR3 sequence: CASSQEGVGRQYF. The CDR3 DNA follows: TGTGCCAGCAGCCAAGAAGGGGTGGGACGGCAATACTTC.

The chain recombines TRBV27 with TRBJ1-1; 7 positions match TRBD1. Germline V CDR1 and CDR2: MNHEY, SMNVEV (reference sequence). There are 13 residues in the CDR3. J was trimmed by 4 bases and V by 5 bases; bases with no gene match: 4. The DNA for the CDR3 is TGTGCCAGCAGTCCCGGGACAGCCACTGAAGCTTTCTTT. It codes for CASSPGTATEAFF.

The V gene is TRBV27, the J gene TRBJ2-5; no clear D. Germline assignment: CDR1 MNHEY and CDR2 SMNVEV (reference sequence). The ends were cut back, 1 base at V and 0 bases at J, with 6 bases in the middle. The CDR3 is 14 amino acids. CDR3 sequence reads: CASSLFADQETQYF. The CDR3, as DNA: TGTGCCAGCAGTTTATTCGCGGACCAAGAGACCCAGTACTTC.

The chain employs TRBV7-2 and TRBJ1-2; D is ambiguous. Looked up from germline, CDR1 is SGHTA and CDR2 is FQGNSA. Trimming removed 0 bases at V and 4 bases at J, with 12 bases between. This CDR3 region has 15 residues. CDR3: CASSLASGRAYGYTF. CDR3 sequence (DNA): TGTGCCAGCAGCTTAGCGTCCGGACGGGCCTATGGCTACACCTTC.

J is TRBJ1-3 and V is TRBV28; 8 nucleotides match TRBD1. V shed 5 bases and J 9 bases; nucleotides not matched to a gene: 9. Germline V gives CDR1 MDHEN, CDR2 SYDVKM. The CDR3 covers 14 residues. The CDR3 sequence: CASSTPDRVGTIYF. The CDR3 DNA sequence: TGTGCCAGCAGTACACCGGACAGGGTCGGCACCATATATTTT.

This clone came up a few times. CDR3 loop: CAWREMSSGNTIYF. The DNA of the CDR3 is TGTGCCTGGAGGGAAATGAGTTCTGGAAACACCATATATTTT. This rearrangement joins TRBV30 to TRBJ1-3; D call uncertain. The CDR3 is 14 amino acids. Germline V gene sequence: CDR1 GTSNPN, CDR2 SVGIG (reference sequence). V lost 3 bases and J lost 1, with 10 bases in between. Looking up the rest from reference TRBV30 and TRBJ1-3 gives the full variable domain: SQTIHQWPATLVQPVGSPLSLECTVEGTSNPNLYWYRQAAGRGLQLLFYSVGIGQISSEVPQNLSASRPQDRQFILSSKKLLLSDSGFYLCAWREMSSGNTIYFGEGSWLTVV.

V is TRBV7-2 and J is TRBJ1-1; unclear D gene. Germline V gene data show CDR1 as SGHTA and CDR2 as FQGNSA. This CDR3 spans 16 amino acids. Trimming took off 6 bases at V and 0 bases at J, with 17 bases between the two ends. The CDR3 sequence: CASRQNAVLLNTEAFF. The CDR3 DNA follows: TGTGCCAGCAGACAAAACGCGGTGCTCCTGAACACTGAAGCTTTCTTT.

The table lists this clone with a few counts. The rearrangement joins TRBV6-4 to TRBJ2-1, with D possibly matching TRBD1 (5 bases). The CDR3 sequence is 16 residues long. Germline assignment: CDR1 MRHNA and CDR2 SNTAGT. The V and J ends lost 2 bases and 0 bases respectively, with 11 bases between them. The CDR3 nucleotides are TGTGCCAGCAGTGACCAGGGAAGGGCCTCCTACAATGAGCAGTTCTTC. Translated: CASSDQGRASYNEQFF.

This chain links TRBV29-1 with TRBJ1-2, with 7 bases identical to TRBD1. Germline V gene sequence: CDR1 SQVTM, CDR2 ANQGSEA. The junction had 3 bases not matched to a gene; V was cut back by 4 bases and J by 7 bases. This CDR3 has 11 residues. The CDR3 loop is CSVGDRAGYTF. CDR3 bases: TGCAGCGTTGGAGACAGGGCTGGCTACACCTTC.

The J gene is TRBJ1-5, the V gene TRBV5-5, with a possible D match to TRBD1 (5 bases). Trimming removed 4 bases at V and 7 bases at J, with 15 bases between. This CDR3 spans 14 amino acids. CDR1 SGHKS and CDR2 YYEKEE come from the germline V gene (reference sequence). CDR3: CASSLGPSWQPQHF. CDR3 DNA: TGTGCCAGCAGCCTGGGACCTTCTTGGCAGCCCCAGCATTTT.

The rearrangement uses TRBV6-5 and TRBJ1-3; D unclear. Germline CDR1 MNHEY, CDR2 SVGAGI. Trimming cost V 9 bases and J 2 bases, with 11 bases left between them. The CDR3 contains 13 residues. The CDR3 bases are TGTGCCAGTTTGGATGCGACTGGAAACACCATATATTTT. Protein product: CASLDATGNTIYF.

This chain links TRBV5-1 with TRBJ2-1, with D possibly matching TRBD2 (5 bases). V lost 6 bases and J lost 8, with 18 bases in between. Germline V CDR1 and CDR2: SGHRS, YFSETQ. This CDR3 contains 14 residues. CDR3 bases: TGCGCCAGCATGAGGCAAGCGGCTACGGATGAGCAGTTCTTC. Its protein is CASMRQAATDEQFF.

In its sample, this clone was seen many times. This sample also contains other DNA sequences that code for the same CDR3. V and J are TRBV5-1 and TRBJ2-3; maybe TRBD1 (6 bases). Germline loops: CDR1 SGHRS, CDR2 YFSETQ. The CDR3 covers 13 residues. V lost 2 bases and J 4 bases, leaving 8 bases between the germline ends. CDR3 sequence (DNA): TGCGCCAGCAGCTTAACAGGGTCAGATACGCAGTATTTT. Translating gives CASSLTGSDTQYF.

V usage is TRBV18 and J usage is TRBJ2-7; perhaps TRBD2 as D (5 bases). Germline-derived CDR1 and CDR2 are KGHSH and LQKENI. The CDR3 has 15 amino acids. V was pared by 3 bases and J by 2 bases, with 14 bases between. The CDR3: CASSPSSGSAYEQYF. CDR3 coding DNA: TGTGCCAGCTCACCCTCGTCGGGGTCAGCCTACGAGCAGTACTTC. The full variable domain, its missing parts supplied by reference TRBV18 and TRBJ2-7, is NAGVMQNPRHLVRRRGQEARLRCSPMKGHSHVYWYRQLPEEGLKFMVYLQKENIIDESGMPKERFSAEFPKEGPSILRIQQVVRGDSAAYFCASSPSSGSAYEQYFGPGTRLTVT.

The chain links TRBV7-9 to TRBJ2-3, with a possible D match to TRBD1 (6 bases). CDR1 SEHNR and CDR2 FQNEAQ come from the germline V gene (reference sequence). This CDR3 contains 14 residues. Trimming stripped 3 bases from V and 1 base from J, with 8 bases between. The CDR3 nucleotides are TGTGCCAGCAGCTTCCGGACAGGCACAGATACGCAGTATTTT. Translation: CASSFRTGTDTQYF.

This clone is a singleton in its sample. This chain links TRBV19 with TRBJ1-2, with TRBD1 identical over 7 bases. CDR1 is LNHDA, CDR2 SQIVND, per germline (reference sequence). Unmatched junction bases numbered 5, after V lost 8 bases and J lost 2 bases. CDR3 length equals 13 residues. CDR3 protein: CASFTGQNYGYTF. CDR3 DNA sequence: TGTGCCAGTTTTACGGGACAGAACTATGGCTACACCTTC.

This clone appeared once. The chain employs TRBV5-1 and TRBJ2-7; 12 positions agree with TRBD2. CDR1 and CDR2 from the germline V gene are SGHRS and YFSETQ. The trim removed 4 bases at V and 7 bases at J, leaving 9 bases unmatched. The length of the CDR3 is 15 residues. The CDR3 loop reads CASSPPSGRALEQYF. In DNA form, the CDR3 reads TGCGCCAGCAGCCCACCTAGCGGGAGGGCCCTAGAGCAGTACTTC.

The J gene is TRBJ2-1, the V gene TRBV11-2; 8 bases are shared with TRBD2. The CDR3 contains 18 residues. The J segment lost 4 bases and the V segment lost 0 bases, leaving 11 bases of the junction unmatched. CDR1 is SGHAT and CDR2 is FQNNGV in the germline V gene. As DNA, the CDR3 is TGTGCCAGCAGCTTAGAGGGACGAGGGACTAGTCGATACAATGAGCAGTTCTTC. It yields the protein CASSLEGRGTSRYNEQFF. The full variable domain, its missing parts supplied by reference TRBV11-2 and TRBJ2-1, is EAGVAQSPRYKIIEKRQSVAFWCNPISGHATLYWYQQILGQGPKLLIQFQNNGVVDDSQLPKDRFSAERLKGVDSTLKIQPAKLEDSAVYLCASSLEGRGTSRYNEQFFGPGTRLTVL.

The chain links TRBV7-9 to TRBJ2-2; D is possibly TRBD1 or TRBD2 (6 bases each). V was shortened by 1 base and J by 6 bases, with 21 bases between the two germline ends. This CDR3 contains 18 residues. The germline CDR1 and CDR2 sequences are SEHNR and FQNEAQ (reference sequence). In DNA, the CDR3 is TGTGCCAGCAGCTTAGTGGCGGGACAAGGACTCTATTCCGGGGAGCTGTTTTTT. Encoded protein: CASSLVAGQGLYSGELFF. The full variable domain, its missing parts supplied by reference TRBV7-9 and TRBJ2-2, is DTGVSQNPRHKITKRGQNVTFRCDPISEHNRLYWYRQTLGQGPEFLTYFQNEAQLEKSRLLSDRFSAERPKGSFSTLEIQRTEQGDSAMYLCASSLVAGQGLYSGELFFGEGSRLTVL.

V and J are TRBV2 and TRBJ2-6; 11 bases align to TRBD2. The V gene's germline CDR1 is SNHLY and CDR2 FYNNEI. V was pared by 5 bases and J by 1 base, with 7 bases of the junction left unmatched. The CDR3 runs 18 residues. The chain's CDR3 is CASSLKGTSGSGANVLTF. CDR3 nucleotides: TGTGCCAGCAGTTTAAAGGGGACTAGCGGATCTGGGGCCAACGTCCTGACTTTC.

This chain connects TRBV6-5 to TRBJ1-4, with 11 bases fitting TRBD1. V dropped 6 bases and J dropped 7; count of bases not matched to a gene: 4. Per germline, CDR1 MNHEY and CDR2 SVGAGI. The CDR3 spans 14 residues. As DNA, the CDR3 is TGTGCCAGCAGGCCCGGGACAGGGGGTGAAAAACTGTTTTTT. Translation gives CASRPGTGGEKLFF.

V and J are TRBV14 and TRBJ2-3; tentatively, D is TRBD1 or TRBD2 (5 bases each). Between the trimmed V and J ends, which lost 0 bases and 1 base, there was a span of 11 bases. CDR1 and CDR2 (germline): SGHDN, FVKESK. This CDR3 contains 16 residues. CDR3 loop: CASSQEWGFGTDTQYF. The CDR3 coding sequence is TGTGCCAGCAGCCAAGAATGGGGGTTCGGCACAGATACGCAGTATTTT.

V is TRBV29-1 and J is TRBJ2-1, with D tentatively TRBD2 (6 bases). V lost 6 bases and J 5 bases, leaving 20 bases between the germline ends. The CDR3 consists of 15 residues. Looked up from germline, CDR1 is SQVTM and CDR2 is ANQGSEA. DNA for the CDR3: TGCAGCGTCAAGAGGAGGCCTAGCGTGGACAATGAGCAGTTCTTC. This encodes CSVKRRPSVDNEQFF.

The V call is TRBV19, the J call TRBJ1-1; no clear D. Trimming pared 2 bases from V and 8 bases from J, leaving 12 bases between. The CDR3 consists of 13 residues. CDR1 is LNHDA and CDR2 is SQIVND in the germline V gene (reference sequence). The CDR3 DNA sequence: TGTGCCAGTAGTATACGGTCCACAAACGAAGCTTTCTTT. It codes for CASSIRSTNEAFF.